Described below is a single T cell receptor (beta chain) sequence and its context. Its binding antigen is unknown. Base qualities are not at hand, and no much larger clone is one base apart. The library was generated by the immunoSEQ multiplex PCR assay. For the multiplex PCR, a mixture combining 60 forward primers for TCR Vbeta segments and 13 reverse primers for TCR Jbeta segments was used. The CDR3 region of rearranged TCR beta genes was amplified from genomic DNA by a multiplex PCR assay. On the Illumina HiSeq System, the amplified TCR beta libraries were sequenced as 87-base-pair reads. In the source study's methods: A later analysis counted about 80 million unique TCR beta chains across the 700 or so repertoires, and roughly 11 million of these chains were shared by at least two donors. Raw reads were error-corrected and collapsed into unique sequences by a nearest-neighbor algorithm in which closely related sequences were merged to remove PCR and sequencing errors. Alignment of CDR3 sequences to IMGT reference sequences was used to assign V, D and J gene segments. Each retained sequence needed at least a six-nucleotide match to both a V gene segment and a J gene segment. Rearrangements were classified as productive when the CDR3 lacked stop codons and remained in frame with V and J, and all other rearrangements were classified as non-productive. CDR3 was defined by IMGT convention, running from the second conserved V-encoded cysteine to the conserved J-encoded phenylalanine. In an earlier analysis of approximately 590 of the donors, sequences lacking an unambiguous match to a single V gene segment were excluded. In an earlier analysis of a few hundred of the donors, V segments were called functional above 56.7% productive rearrangements and were called segregating when the between-donor standard deviation exceeded 5%. A statistical classification framework was built for diagnosing cytomegalovirus status from the catalog of TCR beta chain sequences. V and J gene assignment, in a later analysis, came from comparing TCR nucleotide sequences with IMGT/GENE-DB human TR gene sequences. Using the TCRdist pipeline, a later analysis assigned CDR3 sequences along with most-parsimonious VDJ recombination scenarios. A later analysis defined each TCR beta chain by its CDR3 amino acid sequence plus V-gene family, and excluded reads lacking a unique V-gene family. To address suspected cross-contamination and a sequencing artifact, a later analysis removed approximately 600 highly shared, low-generation-probability nucleotide sequences. In a later analysis, a clonal expansion index was calculated for each public chain from normalized within-repertoire ranks of inferred template counts. In a later analysis, generation probabilities were computed with a VDJ recombination model fitted to out-of-frame rearrangements, and the resulting probabilities were checked against IGoR. In a later analysis, TCR-TCR, TCR-HLA and TCR-CMV co-occurrence was scored with hypergeometric tests, and a repertoire-size bias correction was applied to TCR pairs. False discovery rates were estimated in a later analysis by permuting HLA or CMV assignments 20 times. In a later analysis, co-occurring TCRs were grouped with DBSCAN, and TCRdist sequence similarity was added when clustering was performed within HLA-allele-positive subsets. For co-occurrence clustering, repertoires with fewer than 30,000 or more than 120,000 public chains were excluded, along with roughly 5 repertoires with anomalous nucleotide sharing. TCRdb carries this immuneACCESS record with in-frame sequences only. Its versions omit some clonotypes, under half of them owing to an unresolved V gene in the studies checked, with the rest unexplained. That table furnishes V, J and clone size, whereas the DNA furnished D and trimming. The sample includes fewer than 150,000 clones, with 76% observed a single time. Almost 4% of the sample comes from the top ten.

The cohort comprised 710 or so healthy bone marrow donors. Cohort members were all nominally healthy when sampled, although unrecorded immune exposures were likely present. The donor was CMV seronegative and was included in the group of a few hundred seronegative cohort members. Every donor gave a peripheral blood sample, and the peripheral blood mononuclear cells from that sample were used for TCR beta sequencing. The Qiagen DNeasy Blood Extraction Kit was used to extract genomic DNA from the blood cell samples. The germline V gene encodes CDR1 SQVTM and CDR2 ANQGSEA. From the cysteine up to the phenylalanine, the CDR3 has a length of 13 residues. Just CDR3 DNA is preserved here, 39 bases in frame from base 1. V loses 7 bases, J loses 7 bases, and the germline ends lie 17 bases apart. The data derive from a study of cytomegalovirus exposure and HLA in healthy donors (dated by TCRdb to the late 2010s). Study-wide context: An earlier analysis of approximately 640 of the donors reported more than 250 Gb of sequence data and around 120 million unique TCR beta sequences from some 180 million T cells. An early release that covered 500 to 800 HLA-typed donors contained about 300 gigabases of sequencing data and about 84 million unique TCR sequences. The genetic ancestry cluster associated with self-reported Caucasian donors included around 76% of the roughly 400 genotyped donors. The study was designed to test whether signatures of past pathogen exposure could be identified by cataloging public T cell receptors. The study profiled the T cell repertoires of 666 subjects by immunosequencing and related them to cytomegalovirus serostatus. Besides the first cohort of approximately 710 subjects, a separate validation cohort made up of 120 different subjects was used. To predict cytomegalovirus infection status, the study combined high-throughput TCR immunosequencing, statistical association of individual TCRs with disease status, and machine learning. To study patterns of TCR occurrence, a later analysis re-analyzed previously published TCR beta repertoires from 666 donors and added high-resolution HLA genotyping. In the later analysis, no new phenotypic data were used to find candidate immune exposures; instead, reliance was placed on TCR beta sequences and their occurrence across donors. An earlier analysis of some 600 of the donors applied high-throughput TCR beta sequencing to assess whether each TCR beta V gene segment acted as functional or pseudogenic. Donor age, sex, ethnicity and CMV serostatus were compiled alongside the repertoire data. A later genetic analysis took genome-wide SNP genotypes for about three fifths of the 666 donors and used that subset as a discovery cohort. Every discovery cohort repertoire had been produced on one sequencing platform. HLA typing covered class I and class II loci at four-digit resolution. Typing coverage differed by locus: A, B, C, DRB1 and DQB1 were typed in about 629-640 donors, DQA1 in 522, DPA1 in around 580, and DPB1 in roughly 470. Roughly five DR-DQ haplotypes were handled as single units for association and clustering because linkage in the cohort was strong. On average, around 200,000 unique TCR beta nucleotide sequences were sequenced per donor among a few hundred genotyped donors of the cohort, with about 17% of those sequences being non-productive.

On the study overall, not on this receptor specifically: In a later analysis, the rate of TCR association differed among HLA loci, with DRB1 alleles having the most associated TCRs and HLA-C alleles having the fewest. While some public TCRs were present in many individuals, most TCR sequences turned up only very rarely across donors. An association between a missense DCLRE1C variant and V-gene and J-gene trimming of TCR beta chains was found in a later genetic analysis and replicated in an independent cohort. CMV serostatus was the only immune exposure information available for the cohort. Strong co-occurrence of HLA alleles, especially DR and DQ, made assigning TCR associations to individual alleles difficult. Cytomegalovirus status was reported to be diagnosed by the classifier with high specificity and sensitivity in both the original and validation cohorts. Most CMV-associated TCR beta chains appeared to be HLA-restricted in a later analysis, and the HLA associations seemed to be driven largely by CMV exposure. A further reported finding was that TCR beta sequences accurately predicted the HLA-A and HLA-B alleles for most subjects in the first cohort. A later analysis reported that several top co-occurrence clusters appeared linked to parvovirus B19, influenza, CMV and Epstein-Barr virus. HLA typing was unavailable for some donors at each locus, so association tests used only the typed subset. A cluster of highly shared sequence variants was judged likely to represent a technical artifact of the sequencing pipeline. A later genetic analysis reported fewer N-insertions in productive TCRs among donors in an Asian-associated ancestry cluster than the roughly 640-donor mean. The study gave a list of under 200 TCR beta chains associated with cytomegalovirus. Some IMGT-functional V segments, including TRBV6-2 and TRBV6-3, could not be distinguished by the 87-base-pair reads and were therefore excluded. Specific HLA alleles were associated with more than 15,000 TCR beta sequences at a false discovery rate of 0.05 in a later analysis. Sequencing depth was assumed to be roughly uniform across donors in the presence/absence analyses, though that assumption may not hold. Over 15 rarely observed V segments, including chromosome 9 orphons, were excluded from the earlier analysis of about 500 of the donors because counts were too low. The cohort was sequenced for TCR beta chains only, and without alpha or paired-chain data the features that could be detected were limited. Linkage disequilibrium might explain the correlated functional status among segregating V segments, but an unknown experimental factor could not be ruled out. In an earlier analysis of 587 of the donors, most TCR beta V segments were observed in productive rearrangements about 87% or about 30% of the time, broadly matching IMGT annotations. A later analysis found that HLA-associated TCR beta chains were more clonally expanded and had lower generation probabilities than equally common non-associated chains. The authors suggested that the approach could potentially be generalized to other disease states and immunological phenotypes. A few of the identified cytomegalovirus-associated TCR beta chains were confirmed in vitro to be specific for cytomegalovirus antigens.

This TCR was sampled from a man aged 18 to 30 in good health and CMV-seronegative. The sample consisted of PBMCs. Recombination linked TRBV29-1 to TRBJ1-3; a tentative D call is TRBD1 (6 bases match). The CDR3 region: CSASTGEGNTIYF. The bases read TGCAGCGCCTCGACAGGAGAAGGGAACACCATATATTTT.